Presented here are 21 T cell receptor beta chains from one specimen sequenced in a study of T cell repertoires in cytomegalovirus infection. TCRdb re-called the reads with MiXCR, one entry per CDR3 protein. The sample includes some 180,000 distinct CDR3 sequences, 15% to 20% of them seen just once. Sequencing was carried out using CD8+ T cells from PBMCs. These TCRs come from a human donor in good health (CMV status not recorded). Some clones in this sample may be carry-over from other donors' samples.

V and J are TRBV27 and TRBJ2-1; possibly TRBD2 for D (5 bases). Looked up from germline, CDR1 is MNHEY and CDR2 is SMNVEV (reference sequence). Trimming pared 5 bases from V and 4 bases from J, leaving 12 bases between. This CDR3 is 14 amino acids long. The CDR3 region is CASSPRTLYNEQFF. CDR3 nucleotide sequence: TGTGCCAGCAGTCCAAGGACTCTGTACAATGAGCAGTTCTTC.

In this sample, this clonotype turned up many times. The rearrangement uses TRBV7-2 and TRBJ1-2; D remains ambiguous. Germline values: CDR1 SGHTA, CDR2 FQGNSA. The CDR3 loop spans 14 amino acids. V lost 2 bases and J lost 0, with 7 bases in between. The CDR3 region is CASSLRRANYGYTF. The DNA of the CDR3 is TGTGCCAGCAGCTTACGCAGAGCTAACTATGGCTACACCTTC.

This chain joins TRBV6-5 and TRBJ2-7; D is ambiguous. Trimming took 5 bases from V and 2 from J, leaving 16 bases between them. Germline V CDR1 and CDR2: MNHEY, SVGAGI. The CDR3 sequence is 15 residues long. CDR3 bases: TGTGCCAGCAGTGAAGAACAGAATCTAGCCTACGAGCAGTACTTC. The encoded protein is CASSEEQNLAYEQYF.

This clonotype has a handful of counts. The CDR3 spells CASSPQENTEAFF. The CDR3 DNA reads as TGTGCCAGCAGCCCCCAAGAGAACACTGAAGCTTTCTTT. The chain has TRBV14 and TRBJ1-1, with no clear D. Germline assignment: CDR1 SGHDN and CDR2 FVKESK. The CDR3 extends over 13 amino acids. Trimming removed 4 bases from V and 1 base from J, with 7 bases in between.

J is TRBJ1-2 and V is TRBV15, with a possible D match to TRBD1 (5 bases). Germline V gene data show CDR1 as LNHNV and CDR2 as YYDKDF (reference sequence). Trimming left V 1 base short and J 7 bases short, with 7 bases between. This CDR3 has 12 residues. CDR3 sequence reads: CATSRVGPGYTF. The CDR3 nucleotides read TGTGCCACCAGCAGAGTGGGACCTGGCTACACCTTC.

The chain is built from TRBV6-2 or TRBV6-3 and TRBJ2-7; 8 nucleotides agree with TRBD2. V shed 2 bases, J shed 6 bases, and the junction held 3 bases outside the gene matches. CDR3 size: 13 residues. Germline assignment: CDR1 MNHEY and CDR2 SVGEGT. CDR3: CASSYGGGPEQYF. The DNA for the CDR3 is TGTGCCAGCAGTTACGGCGGGGGGCCCGAGCAGTACTTC.

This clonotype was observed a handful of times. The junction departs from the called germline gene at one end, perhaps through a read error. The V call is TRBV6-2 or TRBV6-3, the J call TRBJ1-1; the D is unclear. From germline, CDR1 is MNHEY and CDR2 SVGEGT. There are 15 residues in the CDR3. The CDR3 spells CANSSPRRMNTEAFF. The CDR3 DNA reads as TGTGCCAACAGTTCCCCCCGAAGGATGAACACTGAAGCTTTCTTT.

The CDR3 spells CSARDLGGPYEQYF. CDR3 in DNA: TGCAGTGCTAGAGATCTAGGGGGGCCATACGAGCAGTACTTC. The chain employs TRBV20-1 and TRBJ2-7; D tentatively fits TRBD1 or TRBD2 (6 bases each). Between the trimmed V and J ends, which lost 0 bases and 4 bases, there was a span of 13 bases. This CDR3 is 14 amino acids long. Germline V gene data show CDR1 as DFQATT and CDR2 as SNEGSKA (reference sequence).

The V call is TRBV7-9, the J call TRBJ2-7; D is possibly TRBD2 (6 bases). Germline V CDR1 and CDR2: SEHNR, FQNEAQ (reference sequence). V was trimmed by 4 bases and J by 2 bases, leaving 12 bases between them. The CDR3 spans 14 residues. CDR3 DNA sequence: TGTGCCAGCAGCTCCAGGAGGGAGACCTACGAGCAGTACTTC. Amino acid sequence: CASSSRRETYEQYF.

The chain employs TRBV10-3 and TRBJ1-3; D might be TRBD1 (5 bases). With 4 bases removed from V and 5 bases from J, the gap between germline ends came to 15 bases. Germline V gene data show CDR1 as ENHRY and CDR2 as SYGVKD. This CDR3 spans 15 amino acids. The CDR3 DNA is TGTGCCATCAGTGTTGGAGAAGGGGCCAGAAACACCATATATTTT. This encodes CAISVGEGARNTIYF.

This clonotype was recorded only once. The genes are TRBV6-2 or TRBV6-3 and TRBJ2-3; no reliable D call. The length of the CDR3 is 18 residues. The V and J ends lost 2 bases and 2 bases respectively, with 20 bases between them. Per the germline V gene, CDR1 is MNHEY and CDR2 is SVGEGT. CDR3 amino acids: CASSYRLEAPYSTDTQYF. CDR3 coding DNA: TGTGCCAGCAGTTACAGGCTAGAAGCCCCCTACTCCACAGATACGCAGTATTTT.

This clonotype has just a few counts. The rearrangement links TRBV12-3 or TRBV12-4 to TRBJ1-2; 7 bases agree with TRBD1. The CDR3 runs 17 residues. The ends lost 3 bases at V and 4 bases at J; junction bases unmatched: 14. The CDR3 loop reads CASSFSRDSRQGYGYTF. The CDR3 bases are TGTGCCAGCAGTTTTTCTCGGGACAGCCGCCAGGGCTATGGCTACACCTTC.

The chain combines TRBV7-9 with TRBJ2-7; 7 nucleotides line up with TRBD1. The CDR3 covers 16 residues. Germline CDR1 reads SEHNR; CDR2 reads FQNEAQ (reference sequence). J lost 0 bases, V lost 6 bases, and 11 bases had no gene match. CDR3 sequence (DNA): TGTGCCAGCAGACCTAGACAGGGTAGAAACTCCTACGAGCAGTACTTC. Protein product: CASRPRQGRNSYEQYF.

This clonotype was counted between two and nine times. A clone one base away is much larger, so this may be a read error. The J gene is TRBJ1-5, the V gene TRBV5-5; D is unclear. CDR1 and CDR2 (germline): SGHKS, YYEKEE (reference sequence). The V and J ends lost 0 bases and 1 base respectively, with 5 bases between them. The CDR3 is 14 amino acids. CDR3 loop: CASSLEGSNQPQHF. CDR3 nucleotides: TGTGCCAGCAGCTTGGAAGGGAGCAATCAGCCCCAGCATTTT. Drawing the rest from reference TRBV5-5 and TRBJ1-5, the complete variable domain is DAGVTQSPTHLIKTRGQQVTLRCSPISGHKSVSWYQQVLGQGPQFIFQYYEKEERGRGNFPDRFSARQFPNYSSELNVNALLLGDSALYLCASSLEGSNQPQHFGDGTRLSIL.

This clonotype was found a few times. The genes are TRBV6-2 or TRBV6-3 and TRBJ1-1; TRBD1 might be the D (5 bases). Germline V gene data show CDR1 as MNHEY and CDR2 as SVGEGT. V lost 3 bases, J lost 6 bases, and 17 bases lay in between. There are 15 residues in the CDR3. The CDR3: CASSYMMTLGPEAFF. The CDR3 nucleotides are TGTGCCAGCAGTTATATGATGACCCTGGGACCTGAAGCTTTCTTT.

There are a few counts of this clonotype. The CDR3: CASSRGGGESHEQYF. CDR3 DNA sequence: TGTGCCAGCAGCCGAGGAGGGGGGGAGTCTCACGAGCAGTACTTC. The rearrangement links TRBV11-1 to TRBJ2-7; a weak D match, TRBD2 (7 bases). V lost 5 bases to trimming and J lost 5 bases, with 19 bases between them. Looked up from germline, CDR1 is SGHAT and CDR2 is FQDESV (reference sequence). The CDR3 totals 15 residues.

As DNA, the CDR3 is TGTGCCAGCAGTTTACATCGGACTAGCGGGGATTCCGATACGCAGTATTTT. Its protein product is CASSLHRTSGDSDTQYF. The rearrangement links TRBV28 to TRBJ2-3; 12 positions agree with TRBD2. This CDR3 is 17 amino acids long. The V gene's germline CDR1 is MDHEN and CDR2 SYDVKM. Trimming cost V 2 bases and J 6 bases; bases outside gene matches: 9.

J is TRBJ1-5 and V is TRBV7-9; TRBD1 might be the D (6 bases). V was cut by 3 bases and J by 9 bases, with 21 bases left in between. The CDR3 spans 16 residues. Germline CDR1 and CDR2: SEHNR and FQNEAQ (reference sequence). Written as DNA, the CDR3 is TGTGCCAGCAGCTTTCCTCCAGGGGACGGTCGGGGGCCCCAGCATTTT. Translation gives CASSFPPGDGRGPQHF.

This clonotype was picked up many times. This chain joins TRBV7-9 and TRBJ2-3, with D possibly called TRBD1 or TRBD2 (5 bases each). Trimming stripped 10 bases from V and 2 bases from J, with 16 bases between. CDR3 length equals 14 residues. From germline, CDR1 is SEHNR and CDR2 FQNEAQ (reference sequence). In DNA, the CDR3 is TGTGCCACCCAAGGGGAGCGGTACACAGATACGCAGTATTTT. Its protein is CATQGERYTDTQYF.

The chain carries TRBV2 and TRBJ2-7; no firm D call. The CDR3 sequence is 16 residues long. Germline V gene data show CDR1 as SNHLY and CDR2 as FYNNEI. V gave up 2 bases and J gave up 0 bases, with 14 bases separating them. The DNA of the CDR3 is TGTGCCAGCAGTGAATCGGGCCATGGCATCTCCTACGAGCAGTACTTC. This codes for CASSESGHGISYEQYF.

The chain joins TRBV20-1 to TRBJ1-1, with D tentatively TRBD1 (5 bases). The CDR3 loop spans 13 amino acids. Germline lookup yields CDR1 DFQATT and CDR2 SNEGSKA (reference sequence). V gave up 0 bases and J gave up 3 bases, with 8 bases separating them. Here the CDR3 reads CSARDGDYTEAFF. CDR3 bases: TGCAGTGCTAGAGACGGGGACTACACTGAAGCTTTCTTT.